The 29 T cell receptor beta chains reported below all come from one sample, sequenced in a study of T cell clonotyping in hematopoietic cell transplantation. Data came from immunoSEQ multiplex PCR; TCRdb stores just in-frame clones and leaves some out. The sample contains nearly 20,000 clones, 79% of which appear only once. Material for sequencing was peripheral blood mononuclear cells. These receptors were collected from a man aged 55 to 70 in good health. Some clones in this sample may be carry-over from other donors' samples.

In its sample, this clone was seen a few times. CDR3 DNA: TGTGCCAGCGCGCTGGACAGGGGGTACAATGAGCAGTTCTTC. The encoded protein is CASALDRGYNEQFF. The chain joins TRBV27 to TRBJ2-1; the match to TRBD1 covers 10 bases. V trimming: 8 bases; J trimming: 4 bases; junction bases outside the gene matches: 5. This CDR3 region has 14 residues. Germline values: CDR1 MNHEY, CDR2 SMNVEV (reference sequence).

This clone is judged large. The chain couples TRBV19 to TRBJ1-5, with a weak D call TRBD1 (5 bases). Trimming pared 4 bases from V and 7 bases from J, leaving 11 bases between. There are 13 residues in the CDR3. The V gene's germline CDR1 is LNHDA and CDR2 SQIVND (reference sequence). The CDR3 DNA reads TGTGCCAGTAGTACAGGGAATGGGCAGCCCCAGCATTTT. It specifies CASSTGNGQPQHF. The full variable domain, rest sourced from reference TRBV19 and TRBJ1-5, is DGGITQSPKYLFRKEGQNVTLSCEQNLNHDAMYWYRQDPGQGLRLIYYSQIVNDFQKGDIAEGYSVSREKKESFPLTVTSAQKNPTAFYLCASSTGNGQPQHFGDGTRLSIL.

The CDR3 region is CASSAGPSYGYTF. The CDR3 nucleotides read TGTGCCAGCAGCGCGGGACCAAGCTATGGCTACACCTTC. The rearrangement uses TRBV9 and TRBJ1-2; D possibly corresponds to TRBD1 (5 bases). V was shortened by 3 bases and J by 4 bases, with 10 bases between the two germline ends. CDR1 is SGDLS, CDR2 YYNGEE, per germline. The CDR3 sequence is 13 residues long.

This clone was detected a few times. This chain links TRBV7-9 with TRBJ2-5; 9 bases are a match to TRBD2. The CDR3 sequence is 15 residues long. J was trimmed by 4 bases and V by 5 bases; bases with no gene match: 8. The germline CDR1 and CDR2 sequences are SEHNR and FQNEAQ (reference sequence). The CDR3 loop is CASSPGAGGVETQYF. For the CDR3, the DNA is TGTGCCAGCAGCCCCGGGGCGGGGGGGGTAGAGACCCAGTACTTC.

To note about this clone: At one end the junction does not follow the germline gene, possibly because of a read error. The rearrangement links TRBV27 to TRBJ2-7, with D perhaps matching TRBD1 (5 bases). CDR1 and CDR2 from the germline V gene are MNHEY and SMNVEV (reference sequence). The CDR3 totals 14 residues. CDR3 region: CASSLKGRGYEQYF. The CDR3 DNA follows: TGTGCCAGCAGTTTGAAGGGTAGGGGCTACGAACAGTACTTC.

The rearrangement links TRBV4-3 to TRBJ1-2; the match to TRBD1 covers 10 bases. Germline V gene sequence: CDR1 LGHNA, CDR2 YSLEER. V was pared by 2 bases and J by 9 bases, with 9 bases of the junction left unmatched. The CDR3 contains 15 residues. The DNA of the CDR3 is TGCGCCAGCAGCCAAAAGGGGACAGGGGCAAGAAGCTACACCTTC. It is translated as CASSQKGTGARSYTF.

The chain's CDR3 is CASSPPGVSTDTQYF. CDR3 bases: TGTGCCAGCAGCCCACCGGGAGTCTCCACAGATACGCAGTATTTT. The chain combines TRBV7-8 with TRBJ2-3, with D possibly matching TRBD2 (6 bases). The V gene lost 5 bases and the J gene lost 2 bases, with 14 bases spanning the gap. Germline values: CDR1 SGHVS, CDR2 FQNEAQ. The CDR3 has 15 amino acids.

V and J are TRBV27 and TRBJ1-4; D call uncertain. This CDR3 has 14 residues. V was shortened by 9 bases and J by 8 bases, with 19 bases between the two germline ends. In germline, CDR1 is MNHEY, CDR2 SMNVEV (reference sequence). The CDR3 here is CASGFGTPEEKLFF. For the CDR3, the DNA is TGTGCCAGTGGGTTTGGAACACCAGAGGAAAAACTGTTTTTT.

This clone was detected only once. The CDR3 DNA follows: TGTGCCAGCAGTGGACAGGAGAGCTATGGCTACACCTTC. It encodes CASSGQESYGYTF. The rearrangement links TRBV27 to TRBJ1-2, with 7 bases that match TRBD1. CDR3 length: 13 residues. CDR1 MNHEY and CDR2 SMNVEV come from the germline V gene (reference sequence). With V trimmed by 5 bases and J by 4 bases, 4 bases remained unmatched.

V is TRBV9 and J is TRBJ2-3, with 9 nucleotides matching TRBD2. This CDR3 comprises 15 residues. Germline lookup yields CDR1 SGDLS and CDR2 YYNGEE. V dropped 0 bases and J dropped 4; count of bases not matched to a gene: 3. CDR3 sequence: CASSVAGLAPDTQYF. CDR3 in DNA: TGTGCCAGCAGCGTAGCTGGACTAGCGCCAGATACGCAGTATTTT.

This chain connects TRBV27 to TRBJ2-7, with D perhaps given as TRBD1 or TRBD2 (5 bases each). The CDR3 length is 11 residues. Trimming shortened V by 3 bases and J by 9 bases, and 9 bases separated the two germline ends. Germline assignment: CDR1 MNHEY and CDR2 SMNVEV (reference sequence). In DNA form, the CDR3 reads TGTGCCAGCAGTTTCGGTGGGGGGCAGTACTTC. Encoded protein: CASSFGGGQYF.

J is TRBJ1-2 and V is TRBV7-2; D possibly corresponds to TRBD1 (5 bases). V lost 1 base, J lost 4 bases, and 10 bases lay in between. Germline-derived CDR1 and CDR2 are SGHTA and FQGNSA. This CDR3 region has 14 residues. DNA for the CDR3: TGTGCCAGCAGCTTAGAGCTCAGGGTCTATGGCTACACCTTC. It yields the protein CASSLELRVYGYTF.

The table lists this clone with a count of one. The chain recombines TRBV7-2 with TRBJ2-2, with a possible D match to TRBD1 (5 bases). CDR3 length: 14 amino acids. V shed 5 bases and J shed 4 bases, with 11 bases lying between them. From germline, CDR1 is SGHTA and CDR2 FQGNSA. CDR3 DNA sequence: TGTGCCAGCAGCCCGCCAGGGTCCACCGGGGAGCTGTTTTTT. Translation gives CASSPPGSTGELFF.

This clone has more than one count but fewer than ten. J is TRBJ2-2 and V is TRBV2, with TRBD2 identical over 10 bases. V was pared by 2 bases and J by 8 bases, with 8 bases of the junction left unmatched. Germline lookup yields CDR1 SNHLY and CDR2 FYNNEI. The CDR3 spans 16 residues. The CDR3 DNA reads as TGTGCCAGCAGTGAATGGGCTAGCGGGGGATTTGGGGAGCTGTTTTTT. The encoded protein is CASSEWASGGFGELFF.

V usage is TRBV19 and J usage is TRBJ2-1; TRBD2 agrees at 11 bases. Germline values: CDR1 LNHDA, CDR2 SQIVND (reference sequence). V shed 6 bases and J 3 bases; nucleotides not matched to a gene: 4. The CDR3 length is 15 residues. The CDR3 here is CASSLTSGNYNEQFF. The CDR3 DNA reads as TGTGCCAGTAGCCTGACTAGCGGGAACTACAATGAGCAGTTCTTC. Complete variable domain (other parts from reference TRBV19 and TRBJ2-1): DGGITQSPKYLFRKEGQNVTLSCEQNLNHDAMYWYRQDPGQGLRLIYYSQIVNDFQKGDIAEGYSVSREKKESFPLTVTSAQKNPTAFYLCASSLTSGNYNEQFFGPGTRLTVL.

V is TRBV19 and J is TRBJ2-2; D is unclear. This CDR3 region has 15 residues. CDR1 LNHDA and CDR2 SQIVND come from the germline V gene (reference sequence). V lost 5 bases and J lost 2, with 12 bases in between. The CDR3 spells CASSSSWINTGELFF. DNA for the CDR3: TGTGCCAGTAGTTCCTCGTGGATTAACACCGGGGAGCTGTTTTTT.

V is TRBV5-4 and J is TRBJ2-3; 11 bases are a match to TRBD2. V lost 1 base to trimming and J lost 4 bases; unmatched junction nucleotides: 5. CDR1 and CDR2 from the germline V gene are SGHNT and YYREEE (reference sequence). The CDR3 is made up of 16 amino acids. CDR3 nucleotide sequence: TGTGCCAGCAGCTTGACTAGCGGGAGTACAGCAGATACGCAGTATTTT. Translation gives CASSLTSGSTADTQYF.

The CDR3 is CASSYGEPSTDTQYF. The CDR3 nucleotides are TGTGCCAGCAGCTACGGAGAGCCTAGCACAGATACGCAGTATTTT. The gene calls are TRBV7-3 and TRBJ2-3; D is undetermined. Germline assignment: CDR1 SGHTA and CDR2 FQGTGA. CDR3 length: 15 amino acids. V lost 4 bases and J 0 bases, leaving 11 bases between the germline ends.

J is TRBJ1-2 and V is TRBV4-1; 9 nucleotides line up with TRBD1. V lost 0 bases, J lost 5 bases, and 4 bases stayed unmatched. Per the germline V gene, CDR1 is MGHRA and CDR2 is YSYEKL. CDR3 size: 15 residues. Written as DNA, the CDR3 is TGCGCCAGCAGCCAAGACGGGACAGGGTCTTATGGCTACACCTTC. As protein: CASSQDGTGSYGYTF.

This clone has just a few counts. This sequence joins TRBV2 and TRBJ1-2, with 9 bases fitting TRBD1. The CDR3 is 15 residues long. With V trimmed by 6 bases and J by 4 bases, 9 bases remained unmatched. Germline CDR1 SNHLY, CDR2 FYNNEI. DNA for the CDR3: TGTGCCAGCAGCGGCCGGGACAGGGCGCCCTATGGCTACACCTTC. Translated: CASSGRDRAPYGYTF.

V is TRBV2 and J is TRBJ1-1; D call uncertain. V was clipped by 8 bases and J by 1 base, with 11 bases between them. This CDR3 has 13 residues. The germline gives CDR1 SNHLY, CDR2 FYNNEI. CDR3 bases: TGTGCCAGCGGAGGAGAAGGGAACACTGAAGCTTTCTTT. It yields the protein CASGGEGNTEAFF.

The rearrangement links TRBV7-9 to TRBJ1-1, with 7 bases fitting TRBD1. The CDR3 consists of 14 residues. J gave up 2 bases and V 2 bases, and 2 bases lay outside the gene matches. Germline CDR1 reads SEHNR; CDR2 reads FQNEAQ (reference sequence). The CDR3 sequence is CASSLRTGNTEAFF. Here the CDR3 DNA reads TGTGCCAGCAGCTTAAGGACAGGCAACACTGAAGCTTTCTTT.

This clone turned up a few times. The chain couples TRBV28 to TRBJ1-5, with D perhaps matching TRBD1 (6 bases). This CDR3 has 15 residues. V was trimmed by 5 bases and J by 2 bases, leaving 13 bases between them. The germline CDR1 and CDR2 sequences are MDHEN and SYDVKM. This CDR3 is CASSLQGMGNQPQHF. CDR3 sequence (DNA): TGTGCCAGCAGTCTGCAGGGGATGGGCAATCAGCCCCAGCATTTT.

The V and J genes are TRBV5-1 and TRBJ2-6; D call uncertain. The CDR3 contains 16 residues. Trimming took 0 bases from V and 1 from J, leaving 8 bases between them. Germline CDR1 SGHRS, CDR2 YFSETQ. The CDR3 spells CASSLEFDSGANVLTF. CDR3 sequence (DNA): TGCGCCAGCAGCTTGGAGTTTGATTCTGGGGCCAACGTCCTGACTTTC.

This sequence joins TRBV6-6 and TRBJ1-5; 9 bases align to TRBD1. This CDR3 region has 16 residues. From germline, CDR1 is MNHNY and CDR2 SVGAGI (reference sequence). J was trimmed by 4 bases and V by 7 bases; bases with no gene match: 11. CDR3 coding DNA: TGTGCCAGCACCACCCGTCCGACAGGGGGGAATCAGCCCCAGCATTTT. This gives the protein CASTTRPTGGNQPQHF.

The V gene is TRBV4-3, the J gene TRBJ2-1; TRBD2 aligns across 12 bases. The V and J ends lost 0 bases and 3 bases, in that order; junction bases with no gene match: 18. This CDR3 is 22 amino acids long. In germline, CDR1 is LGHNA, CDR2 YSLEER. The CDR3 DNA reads TGCGCCAGCAGCCAAGATAGGAGACAGGGTGACTTACTAGCGGGGGGCTACAATGAGCAGTTCTTC. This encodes CASSQDRRQGDLLAGGYNEQFF.

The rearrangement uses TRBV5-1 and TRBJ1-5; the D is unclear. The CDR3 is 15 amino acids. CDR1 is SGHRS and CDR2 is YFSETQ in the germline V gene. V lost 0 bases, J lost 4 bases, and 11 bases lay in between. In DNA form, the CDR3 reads TGCGCCAGCAGCTTGGGACCCACCCCTAATCAGCCCCAGCATTTT. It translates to CASSLGPTPNQPQHF.

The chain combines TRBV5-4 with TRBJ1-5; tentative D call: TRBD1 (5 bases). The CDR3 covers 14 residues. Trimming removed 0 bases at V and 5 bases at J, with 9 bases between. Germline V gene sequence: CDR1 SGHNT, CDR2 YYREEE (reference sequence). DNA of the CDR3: TGTGCCAGCAGCTTGGGAGGGGAGCATCAGCCCCAGCATTTT. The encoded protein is CASSLGGEHQPQHF.

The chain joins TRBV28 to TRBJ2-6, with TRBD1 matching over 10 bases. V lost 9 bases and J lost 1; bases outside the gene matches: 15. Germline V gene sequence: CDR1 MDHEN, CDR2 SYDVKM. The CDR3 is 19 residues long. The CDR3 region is CASFSIPGQGGSGANVLTF. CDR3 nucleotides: TGTGCCAGTTTTTCGATCCCCGGACAGGGGGGTTCTGGGGCCAACGTCCTGACTTTC. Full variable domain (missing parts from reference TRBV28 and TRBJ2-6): DVKVTQSSRYLVKRTGEKVFLECVQDMDHENMFWYRQDPGLGLRLIYFSYDVKMKEKGDIPEGYSVSREKKERFSLILESASTNQTSMYLCASFSIPGQGGSGANVLTFGAGSRLTVL.